What follows is one T cell receptor (beta chain) and its context. Antigen specificity is unknown. The CDR3 is 15 amino acids. CDR1 and CDR2 (germline): MGHRA, YSYEKL. Unmatched junction bases numbered 9, after V lost 3 bases and J lost 7 bases. This entry belongs to a study of graft-versus-host responses after intestinal transplantation. Across the study: Isolated intestinal, liver-intestinal, or multivisceral transplants had been given to the recipients. Induction with anti-thymocyte globulin, then tacrolimus and steroids for around three years, was given to all recipients.

General study findings and limits: There were GvH clones found in recipient marrow, and some of them appeared first in ileum or blood.

Assay used: immunoSEQ multiplex PCR; TCRdb lists only in-frame clones, some missing. The sample carries some 110,000 clones, 93% recorded once. The chain links TRBV4-1 to TRBJ1-5, with 7 bases aligning to TRBD1. The input for sequencing was unstimulated CD8+ T cells sorted from spleen or lymph node cells, taken before transplant. This TCR was recovered from a human donor who was the organ donor for an intestinal transplant. The CDR3 DNA is TGCGCCAGCAGCCACAAGATGACAGGGTTGCAGCCCCAGCATTTT. It is translated as CASSHKMTGLQPQHF.